This T cell receptor (beta chain) was captured by sequencing in a study of CD8 T cells in Susac syndrome. The germline V gene has CDR1 MNHEY and CDR2 SVGEGT. Trimming pared 4 bases from V and 2 bases from J, leaving 15 bases between. The CDR3 spans 15 residues. The RNA input was about 0.45 to 1 ug, and it was reverse transcribed with random hexamers. It was immunoSEQ multiplex PCR that amplified TCR beta CDR3 across 54 Vbeta and 13 Jbeta. TCRdb itself ran the immunoSEQ multiplex PCR reads through MiXCR, one entry per CDR3 protein. The sample lists approximately 100,000 distinct CDR3 sequences, 85% to 95% occurring once. The individuals used as controls were healthy donors who had been matched for both age and sex.

The clonotype was recovered from a human donor in good health. This chain connects TRBV6-2 or TRBV6-3 to TRBJ2-7, with D perhaps matching TRBD1 (5 bases). Sequencing was done on a sample of CD4+ T cells from PBMCs. This CDR3 is CASSFTDTSTYEQYF. The CDR3 DNA reads TGTGCCAGCAGTTTTACGGACACGTCAACCTACGAGCAGTACTTC.